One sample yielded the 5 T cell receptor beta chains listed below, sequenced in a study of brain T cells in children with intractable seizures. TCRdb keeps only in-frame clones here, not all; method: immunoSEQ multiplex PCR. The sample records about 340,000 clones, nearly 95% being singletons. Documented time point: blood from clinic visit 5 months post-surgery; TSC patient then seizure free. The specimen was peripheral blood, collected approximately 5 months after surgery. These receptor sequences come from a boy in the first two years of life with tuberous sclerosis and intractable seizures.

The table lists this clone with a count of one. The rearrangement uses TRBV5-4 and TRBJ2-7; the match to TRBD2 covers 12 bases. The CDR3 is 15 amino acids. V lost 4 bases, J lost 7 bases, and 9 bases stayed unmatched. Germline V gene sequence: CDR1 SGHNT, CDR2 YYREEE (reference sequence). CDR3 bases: TGTGCCAGCAGCCCCCTAGCGGGAGGGCCTGGGGAGCAGTACTTC. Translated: CASSPLAGGPGEQYF.

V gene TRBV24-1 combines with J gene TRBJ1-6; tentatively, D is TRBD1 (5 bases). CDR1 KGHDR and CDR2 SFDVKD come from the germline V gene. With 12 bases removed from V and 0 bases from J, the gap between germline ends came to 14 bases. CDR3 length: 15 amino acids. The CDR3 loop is CAALDSSSYNSPLHF. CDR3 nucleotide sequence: TGTGCCGCACTCGACAGTAGCTCCTATAATTCACCCCTCCACTTT.

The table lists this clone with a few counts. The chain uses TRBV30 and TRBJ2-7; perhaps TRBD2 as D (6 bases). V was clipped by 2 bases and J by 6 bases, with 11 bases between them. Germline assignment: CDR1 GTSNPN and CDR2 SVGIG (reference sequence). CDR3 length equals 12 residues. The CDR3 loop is CAWSRRGLEQYF. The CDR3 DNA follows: TGTGCCTGGAGTCGGAGGGGACTCGAGCAGTACTTC.

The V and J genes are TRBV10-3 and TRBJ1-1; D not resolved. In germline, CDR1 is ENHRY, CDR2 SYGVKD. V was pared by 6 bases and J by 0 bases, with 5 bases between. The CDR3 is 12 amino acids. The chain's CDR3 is CAIRGMNTEAFF. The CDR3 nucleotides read TGTGCCATCAGGGGGATGAACACTGAAGCTTTCTTT.

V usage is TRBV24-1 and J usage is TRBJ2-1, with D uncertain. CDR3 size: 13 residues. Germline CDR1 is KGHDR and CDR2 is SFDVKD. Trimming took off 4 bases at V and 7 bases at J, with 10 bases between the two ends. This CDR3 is CATSDSLINEQFF. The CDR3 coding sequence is TGTGCCACCAGTGACTCTCTTATAAATGAGCAGTTCTTC.